This is a list of T cell receptor beta chains from one sample in a study of response to subunit inactivated influenza vaccine. MiXCR, run by TCRdb on the RT-PCR reads, gives a single entry per CDR3 protein. The sample consists of 530,000 or so distinct CDR3 sequences, roughly 27% of them appearing once. The material sequenced was CD4+ T cells sorted from PBMCs, taken about 5 days after vaccination. All receptors come from a man aged 50-59 years who received an inactivated influenza vaccine. Each CDR3 is given with its conserved first and last residue. Fields, in order: clone size, CDR3 length, J gene, V gene, D gene, CDR3 protein, CDR3 DNA. The D gene is left open where the match is weak. The size field is filled for only some rows; it gives once, few, many or a size class.

clone_size: .; cdr3_length: 14; j_call: TRBJ2-2; v_call: TRBV20-1; d_call: .; cdr3_aa: CSAVDTSNTGELFF; cdr3_nt: TGCAGTGCCGTGGACACCTCGAACACCGGGGAGCTGTTTTTT
clone_size: many; cdr3_length: 12; j_call: TRBJ2-3; v_call: TRBV12-3/TRBV12-4; d_call: TRBD2; cdr3_aa: CASGGFTDTQYF; cdr3_nt: TGTGCCTCGGGAGGATTCACAGATACGCAGTATTTT
clone_size: few; cdr3_length: 14; j_call: TRBJ2-7; v_call: TRBV27; d_call: TRBD2; cdr3_aa: CASSFSSGSYEQYF; cdr3_nt: TGTGCCAGCAGTTTCTCTAGCGGCTCCTACGAGCAGTACTTC
clone_size: few; cdr3_length: 13; j_call: TRBJ1-2; v_call: TRBV5-6; d_call: .; cdr3_aa: CASSFGRALGYTF; cdr3_nt: TGTGCCAGCAGCTTCGGCAGGGCGCTAGGCTACACCTTC
clone_size: few; cdr3_length: 14; j_call: TRBJ2-7; v_call: TRBV29-1; d_call: TRBD1; cdr3_aa: CSGGGGTGVDEQYF; cdr3_nt: TGCAGCGGAGGGGGGGGGACAGGGGTCGACGAGCAGTACTTC
clone_size: once; cdr3_length: 15; j_call: TRBJ2-2; v_call: TRBV7-2; d_call: TRBD1; cdr3_aa: CASSAPDRVTGELFF; cdr3_nt: TGTGCCAGCAGCGCCCCCGACAGGGTCACCGGGGAGCTGTTTTTT
clone_size: many; cdr3_length: 15; j_call: TRBJ1-5; v_call: TRBV12-3/TRBV12-4; d_call: .; cdr3_aa: CASSLRTTANQPQHF; cdr3_nt: TGTGCCAGCAGTTTACGGACAACTGCCAATCAGCCCCAGCATTTT
clone_size: .; cdr3_length: 11; j_call: TRBJ1-2; v_call: TRBV20-1; d_call: TRBD1; cdr3_aa: CSAPDRGHYTF; cdr3_nt: TGCAGTGCCCCGGACAGGGGGCACTACACCTTC
clone_size: many; cdr3_length: 13; j_call: TRBJ2-2; v_call: TRBV5-1; d_call: TRBD1; cdr3_aa: CASRDRDTGELFF; cdr3_nt: TGCGCCAGCAGGGACAGGGACACCGGGGAGCTGTTTTTT
clone_size: .; cdr3_length: 17; j_call: TRBJ1-5; v_call: TRBV24-1; d_call: .; cdr3_aa: CATSDSRTGTSYQTQHF; cdr3_nt: TGTGCCACCAGTGATTCCCGTACCGGGACAAGCTATCAGACCCAGCATTTT
clone_size: .; cdr3_length: 14; j_call: TRBJ1-1; v_call: TRBV5-6; d_call: .; cdr3_aa: CASSLTGQGTEAFF; cdr3_nt: TGTGCCAGCAGCTTAACAGGGCAGGGAACTGAAGCTTTCTTT
clone_size: .; cdr3_length: 13; j_call: TRBJ2-5; v_call: TRBV5-1; d_call: .; cdr3_aa: CASTSGYQETQYF; cdr3_nt: TGCGCCAGCACCTCGGGGTACCAAGAGACCCAGTACTTC
clone_size: .; cdr3_length: 15; j_call: TRBJ2-2; v_call: TRBV4-1; d_call: .; cdr3_aa: CASSQDSPVTGELFF; cdr3_nt: TGCGCCAGCAGCCAAGATAGTCCAGTCACCGGGGAGCTGTTTTTT
clone_size: .; cdr3_length: 16; j_call: TRBJ2-1; v_call: TRBV20-1; d_call: .; cdr3_aa: CSARDALAVSYNEQFF; cdr3_nt: TGCAGTGCTAGAGATGCGCTAGCAGTATCCTACAATGAGCAGTTCTTC
clone_size: .; cdr3_length: 13; j_call: TRBJ2-3; v_call: TRBV6-4; d_call: .; cdr3_aa: CASSAYSRDSQYF; cdr3_nt: TGTGCCAGCAGCGCCTATTCCCGGGACTCGCAGTATTTT
clone_size: once; cdr3_length: 14; j_call: TRBJ1-1; v_call: TRBV12-3/TRBV12-4; d_call: .; cdr3_aa: CASRYRDGNTEAFF; cdr3_nt: TGTGCCAGCAGATACAGGGATGGGAACACTGAAGCTTTCTTT
clone_size: few; cdr3_length: 12; j_call: TRBJ2-7; v_call: TRBV24-1; d_call: .; cdr3_aa: CATSDSGREQYF; cdr3_nt: TGTGCCACCAGTGATTCTGGGCGCGAGCAGTACTTC
clone_size: few; cdr3_length: 14; j_call: TRBJ1-5; v_call: TRBV6-2/TRBV6-3; d_call: .; cdr3_aa: CASNTRLMDPPQHF; cdr3_nt: TGTGCCAGCAATACGCGACTTATGGATCCGCCCCAGCATTTT
clone_size: few; cdr3_length: 13; j_call: TRBJ1-3; v_call: TRBV29-1; d_call: .; cdr3_aa: CSVSTGTGNTIYF; cdr3_nt: TGCAGCGTTTCGACAGGAACAGGAAACACCATATATTTT
clone_size: .; cdr3_length: 16; j_call: TRBJ2-3; v_call: TRBV7-2; d_call: TRBD2; cdr3_aa: CASSPSGGGSTDTQYF; cdr3_nt: TGTGCCAGCAGCCCCAGCGGGGGGGGTAGCACAGATACGCAGTATTTT
clone_size: .; cdr3_length: 16; j_call: TRBJ2-7; v_call: TRBV7-2; d_call: .; cdr3_aa: CASSFSPLGRRYEQYF; cdr3_nt: TGTGCCAGCAGCTTCTCGCCGTTGGGCAGGAGATACGAGCAGTACTTC
clone_size: .; cdr3_length: 14; j_call: TRBJ1-6; v_call: TRBV6-2/TRBV6-3; d_call: .; cdr3_aa: CASSYQGGNSPLHF; cdr3_nt: TGTGCCAGCAGTTACCAGGGAGGAAATTCACCCCTCCACTTT
clone_size: .; cdr3_length: 15; j_call: TRBJ2-1; v_call: TRBV20-1; d_call: TRBD2; cdr3_aa: CSALTSGGRNNEQFF; cdr3_nt: TGCAGTGCCCTCACTAGCGGGGGAAGAAACAATGAGCAGTTCTTC
clone_size: .; cdr3_length: 14; j_call: TRBJ2-1; v_call: TRBV6-5; d_call: .; cdr3_aa: CASSYSWTGNEQFF; cdr3_nt: TGTGCCAGCAGTTACTCGTGGACGGGGAATGAGCAGTTCTTC
clone_size: .; cdr3_length: 14; j_call: TRBJ2-1; v_call: TRBV7-9; d_call: TRBD1; cdr3_aa: CASSSQGALVEQFF; cdr3_nt: TGTGCCAGCAGTTCACAGGGGGCGCTGGTTGAGCAGTTCTTC
clone_size: few; cdr3_length: 16; j_call: TRBJ2-1; v_call: TRBV4-3; d_call: .; cdr3_aa: CASSQDREQAYNEQFF; cdr3_nt: TGCGCCAGCAGCCAAGATAGGGAGCAGGCCTACAATGAGCAGTTCTTC
clone_size: few; cdr3_length: 14; j_call: TRBJ2-5; v_call: TRBV20-1; d_call: .; cdr3_aa: CSASAGLGEETQYF; cdr3_nt: TGCAGTGCTAGTGCGGGACTGGGTGAAGAGACCCAGTACTTC
clone_size: .; cdr3_length: 15; j_call: TRBJ2-7; v_call: TRBV7-2; d_call: TRBD2; cdr3_aa: CASSLLAGGFYEQYF; cdr3_nt: TGTGCCAGCAGCTTACTAGCGGGAGGTTTCTACGAGCAGTACTTC
clone_size: few; cdr3_length: 14; j_call: TRBJ2-1; v_call: TRBV20-1; d_call: TRBD1; cdr3_aa: CSAAPTGGYNEQFF; cdr3_nt: TGCAGTGCTGCCCCGACAGGGGGTTACAATGAGCAGTTCTTC
clone_size: .; cdr3_length: 14; j_call: TRBJ2-3; v_call: TRBV5-1; d_call: TRBD2; cdr3_aa: CASSPGGAKDTQYF; cdr3_nt: TGCGCCAGCAGCCCCGGGGGGGCTAAAGATACGCAGTATTTT
clone_size: many; cdr3_length: 15; j_call: TRBJ2-3; v_call: TRBV20-1; d_call: .; cdr3_aa: CSAKWLAANTDTQYF; cdr3_nt: TGCAGTGCTAAGTGGTTAGCGGCCAACACAGATACGCAGTATTTT
clone_size: .; cdr3_length: 13; j_call: TRBJ2-4; v_call: TRBV28; d_call: TRBD1; cdr3_aa: CASTPGQGYIQYF; cdr3_nt: TGTGCCAGCACTCCGGGACAGGGTTACATTCAGTACTTC
clone_size: .; cdr3_length: 16; j_call: TRBJ2-3; v_call: TRBV20-1; d_call: TRBD2; cdr3_aa: CSARLPLAGGTNTQYF; cdr3_nt: TGCAGTGCTAGGCTTCCGCTAGCGGGAGGGACGAATACGCAGTATTTT
clone_size: .; cdr3_length: 14; j_call: TRBJ2-7; v_call: TRBV10-3; d_call: TRBD2; cdr3_aa: CAIGGLAGSYEQYF; cdr3_nt: TGTGCCATCGGAGGACTAGCGGGATCCTACGAGCAGTACTTC
clone_size: few; cdr3_length: 16; j_call: TRBJ2-5; v_call: TRBV29-1; d_call: TRBD2; cdr3_aa: CSVSGTSGRAMETQYF; cdr3_nt: TGCAGCGTCTCCGGGACTAGCGGGAGGGCAATGGAGACCCAGTACTTC
clone_size: .; cdr3_length: 15; j_call: TRBJ1-2; v_call: TRBV7-9; d_call: .; cdr3_aa: CASISFRDMGAGYTF; cdr3_nt: TGTGCCAGCATATCCTTCCGGGACATGGGCGCTGGCTACACCTTC
clone_size: few; cdr3_length: 16; j_call: TRBJ2-3; v_call: TRBV12-3/TRBV12-4; d_call: TRBD2; cdr3_aa: CASRPPGTSGGLTQYF; cdr3_nt: TGTGCCAGCAGGCCTCCCGGGACTAGCGGGGGCCTTACGCAGTATTTT
clone_size: few; cdr3_length: 15; j_call: TRBJ2-1; v_call: TRBV7-2; d_call: TRBD2; cdr3_aa: CASSLAGLAYNEQFF; cdr3_nt: TGTGCCAGCAGCTTAGCTGGACTAGCCTACAATGAGCAGTTCTTC
clone_size: few; cdr3_length: 14; j_call: TRBJ1-1; v_call: TRBV12-3/TRBV12-4; d_call: TRBD1; cdr3_aa: CASREGAGNTEAFF; cdr3_nt: TGTGCCAGCCGAGAGGGGGCCGGGAACACTGAAGCTTTCTTT